This record covers a single TCR beta chain. Its antigen is still unknown. V shed 7 bases, J shed 2 bases, and the junction held 6 bases outside the gene matches. The CDR3 runs 14 residues. Germline CDR1 and CDR2: SGHNT and YYREEE (reference sequence). This sample stems from a study of long-term antiretroviral therapy in people with HIV. The libraries were made with immunoSEQ v3.0 at survey level. This table comes from immunoSEQ multiplex PCR, and its TCRdb copy is limited to in-frame clones, with some not included. The sample gives 15,000 to 20,000 clones, about 77% of which show up once; 6.5% to 10% is in the top ten. Study-level results: Patients on ART gained diversity, which nonetheless stayed below transplant donor controls. Repertoires in HIV (unlike those of controls) had narrower CDR3 length ranges.

The clonotype comes from a woman aged 40 to 50 with HIV. The V gene is TRBV5-4, the J gene TRBJ1-1, with TRBD1 matching over 9 bases. The starting material was unsorted PBMCs, obtained at the start of antiretroviral therapy, before treatment. This CDR3 is CASAGQGSNTEAFF. The CDR3 nucleotides are TGTGCCAGCGCAGGACAGGGGTCTAACACTGAAGCTTTCTTT.